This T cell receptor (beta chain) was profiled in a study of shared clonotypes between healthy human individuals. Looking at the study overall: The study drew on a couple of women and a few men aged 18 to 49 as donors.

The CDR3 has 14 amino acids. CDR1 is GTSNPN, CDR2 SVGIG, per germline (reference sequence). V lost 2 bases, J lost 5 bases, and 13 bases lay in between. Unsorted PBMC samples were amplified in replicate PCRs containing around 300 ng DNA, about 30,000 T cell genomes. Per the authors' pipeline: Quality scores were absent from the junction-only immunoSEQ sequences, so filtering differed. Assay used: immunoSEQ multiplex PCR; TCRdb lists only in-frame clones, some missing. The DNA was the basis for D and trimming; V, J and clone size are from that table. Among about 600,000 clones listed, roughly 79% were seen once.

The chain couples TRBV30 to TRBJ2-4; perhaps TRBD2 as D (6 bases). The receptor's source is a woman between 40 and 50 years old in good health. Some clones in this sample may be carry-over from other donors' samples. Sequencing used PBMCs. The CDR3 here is CAWSRGRGENIQYF. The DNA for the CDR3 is TGTGCCTGGAGTCGGGGGAGAGGGGAAAACATTCAGTACTTC.